One and the same sample provided the 19 T cell receptor beta chains below, sequenced in a study of blood T cell repertoires in COVID-19. Measured with immunoSEQ multiplex PCR; TCRdb has only the in-frame clones, and not every one. The repertoire consists of about 250,000 clones, with roughly 88% occurring once and the leading ten covering about 6%. Sequencing was done on a sample of peripheral blood. The receptors were sampled from a woman of 80 years or more with COVID-19, enrolled during active disease.

This clone has just a few counts. This chain connects TRBV6-6 to TRBJ2-7; TRBD1 might be the D (5 bases). CDR3 length equals 14 residues. V gave up 6 bases and J gave up 1 base, with 13 bases separating them. Germline lookup yields CDR1 MNHNY and CDR2 SVGAGI (reference sequence). Here the CDR3 reads CASSQTGLSYEQYF. The DNA for the CDR3 is TGTGCCAGCAGCCAAACAGGATTATCCTACGAGCAGTACTTC.

The V gene is TRBV7-2, the J gene TRBJ2-4; D is ambiguous. CDR3 length: 18 residues. V was clipped by 5 bases and J by 0 bases, with 20 bases between them. Germline CDR1 is SGHTA and CDR2 is FQGNSA. In DNA, the CDR3 is TGTGCCAGCAGCCCACTCGGTCGCAGGCCCCTAGCCAAAAACATTCAGTACTTC. This translates into CASSPLGRRPLAKNIQYF.

This rearrangement joins TRBV23-1 to TRBJ1-1, with D possibly being TRBD1 (6 bases). TRBV23-1 has ORF status, its function being uncertain. Trimming took off 3 bases at V and 0 bases at J, with 8 bases between the two ends. This CDR3 spans 14 amino acids. CDR3 protein: CASSQGAVNTEAFF. The CDR3 DNA sequence: TGCGCCAGCAGTCAGGGGGCAGTGAACACTGAAGCTTTCTTT.

The chain couples TRBV24-1 to TRBJ1-5; 9 nucleotides line up with TRBD1. Germline V gene sequence: CDR1 KGHDR, CDR2 SFDVKD. V lost 4 bases to trimming and J lost 5 bases; unmatched junction nucleotides: 8. The CDR3 spans 16 residues. CDR3: CATSDRQGGPHQPQHF. The CDR3 DNA is TGTGCCACCAGTGACAGACAGGGGGGTCCTCATCAGCCCCAGCATTTT.

Turning to this clone: This sample also contains other DNA sequences that code for the same CDR3. The V gene is TRBV7-2, the J gene TRBJ1-4; 10 positions match TRBD1. CDR1 is SGHTA and CDR2 is FQGNSA in the germline V gene. The CDR3 extends over 17 amino acids. The ends lost 3 bases at V and 8 bases at J; junction bases unmatched: 12. The CDR3 DNA follows: TGTGCCAGCAGCTTGACCGGGACAGGGGCCTCGCGCGAAAAACTGTTTTTT. Encoded protein: CASSLTGTGASREKLFF.

The V call is TRBV4-1, the J call TRBJ1-2; TRBD1 agrees at 9 bases. The ends lost 0 bases at V and 7 bases at J; junction bases unmatched: 6. Germline lookup yields CDR1 MGHRA and CDR2 YSYEKL. This CDR3 contains 15 residues. The CDR3 DNA follows: TGCGCCAGCAGCCAAGAGGACAGGGGAATGGGTGGCTACACCTTC. Amino acids: CASSQEDRGMGGYTF.

The chain joins TRBV10-2 to TRBJ1-2; 8 bases line up with TRBD1. Germline V gives CDR1 WSHSY, CDR2 SAAADI. The trim removed 3 bases at V and 8 bases at J, leaving 11 bases unmatched. CDR3 length: 15 amino acids. CDR3 loop: CASSDLDRGARGYTF. CDR3 nucleotides: TGCGCCAGCAGTGACCTAGACAGGGGAGCTCGGGGCTACACCTTC.

The V gene is TRBV27, the J gene TRBJ1-3; possible D gene TRBD1, 6 bases. Per the germline V gene, CDR1 is MNHEY and CDR2 is SMNVEV (reference sequence). Deletions cut 3 bases from V and 2 bases from J, with 11 bases between. The CDR3 runs 15 residues. The CDR3 nucleotides are TGTGCCAGCAGTTTCACAGGGTTCCCTGGAAACACCATATATTTT. It encodes CASSFTGFPGNTIYF.

V gene TRBV7-2 combines with J gene TRBJ2-3; D is unresolved. Germline V gene data show CDR1 as SGHTA and CDR2 as FQGNSA. The CDR3 has 15 residues. The V end lost 7 bases, the J end lost 0 bases, and 14 bases lay between the germline ends. Here the CDR3 DNA reads TGTGCCAGCACCCGGGTGGAAAAGAGCACAGATACGCAGTATTTT. This translates into CASTRVEKSTDTQYF.

The chain couples TRBV4-2 to TRBJ1-2; TRBD1 might be the D (5 bases). This CDR3 region has 15 residues. V gave up 4 bases and J gave up 7 bases, with 19 bases separating them. Per germline, CDR1 LGHNA and CDR2 YNFKEQ. CDR3 bases: TGTGCCAGCAGCCGAGGGGCCGGGGGGGTTTTTGGCTACACCTTC. The encoded protein is CASSRGAGGVFGYTF.

The chain employs TRBV5-8 and TRBJ1-3, with D perhaps TRBD1 (5 bases). This CDR3 has 15 residues. Trimming left V 1 base short and J 0 bases short, with 8 bases between. Germline V gene lookup returns CDR1 SGHTS and CDR2 YDEGEE. CDR3 coding DNA: TGTGCCAGCAGCTTGTTGGGGGGCTCTGGAAACACCATATATTTT. Its protein is CASSLLGGSGNTIYF. The full variable domain, rest sourced from reference TRBV5-8 and TRBJ1-3, is EAGVTQSPTHLIKTRGQQATLRCSPISGHTSVYWYQQALGLGLQFLLWYDEGEERNRGNFPPRFSGRQFPNYSSELNVNALELEDSALYLCASSLLGGSGNTIYFGEGSWLTVV.

V gene TRBV19 combines with J gene TRBJ2-1; a weak D match, TRBD2 (6 bases). The length of the CDR3 is 15 residues. V lost 9 bases to trimming and J lost 3 bases, with 18 bases between them. The germline gives CDR1 LNHDA, CDR2 SQIVND (reference sequence). The CDR3 spells CASALAAGSYNEQFF. As DNA, the CDR3 is TGTGCCAGCGCCCTAGCTGCGGGGAGCTACAATGAGCAGTTCTTC.

V gene TRBV7-2 combines with J gene TRBJ1-3, with 7 bases matching TRBD1. The CDR3 extends over 15 amino acids. The ends lost 6 bases at V and 0 bases at J; junction bases unmatched: 5. Germline CDR1 SGHTA, CDR2 FQGNSA. CDR3 region: CASRRDSISGNTIYF. Written as DNA, the CDR3 is TGTGCCAGCAGACGGGACAGTATCTCTGGAAACACCATATATTTT.

The rearrangement links TRBV9 to TRBJ1-5; 7 bases map to TRBD1. V lost 0 bases to trimming and J lost 3 bases; unmatched junction nucleotides: 3. The CDR3 consists of 15 residues. Germline CDR1 is SGDLS and CDR2 is YYNGEE. CDR3 residues: CASSVGGGLNQPQHF. The CDR3 DNA follows: TGTGCCAGCAGCGTAGGAGGGGGCCTCAATCAGCCCCAGCATTTT.

This clone appeared a few times. The V and J genes are TRBV6-5 and TRBJ1-2; D ambiguous. V lost 5 bases to trimming and J lost 3 bases, with 7 bases between them. CDR3 size: 12 residues. Germline V CDR1 and CDR2: MNHEY, SVGAGI. The CDR3 coding sequence is TGTGCCAGCAGTCAGGAGGACTATGGCTACACCTTC. Translated, it gives CASSQEDYGYTF.

This clone showed up just once. This CDR3 is CASSPQPAGGTEAFF. The CDR3 DNA reads as TGTGCCAGCAGCCCCCAACCGGCAGGGGGGACTGAAGCTTTCTTT. V usage is TRBV7-6 and J usage is TRBJ1-1; TRBD1 aligns across 7 bases. Trimming at V came to 5 bases and at J to 5 bases, leaving 11 bases not matched to a gene. Germline lookup yields CDR1 SGHVS and CDR2 FNYEAQ. This CDR3 region has 15 residues. The complete variable domain, with remaining parts taken from reference TRBV7-6 and TRBJ1-1, reads GAGVSQSPRYKVTKRGQDVALRCDPISGHVSLYWYRQALGQGPEFLTYFNYEAQQDKSGLPNDRFSAERPEGSISTLTIQRTEQRDSAMYRCASSPQPAGGTEAFFGQGTRLTVV.

The chain links TRBV18 to TRBJ1-3; no firm D call. The CDR3 sequence is 14 residues long. V shed 3 bases and J shed 7 bases, with 13 bases lying between them. Germline values: CDR1 KGHSH, CDR2 LQKENI. This CDR3 is CASSPSVLGNTIYF. CDR3 DNA sequence: TGTGCCAGCTCACCTTCGGTTTTGGGCAACACCATATATTTT.

V and J are TRBV19 and TRBJ2-2; D possibly corresponds to TRBD1 (5 bases). CDR1 and CDR2 from the germline V gene are LNHDA and SQIVND (reference sequence). V dropped 3 bases and J dropped 1 base, with 9 bases sitting between them. There are 15 residues in the CDR3. The CDR3 nucleotides are TGTGCCAGTAGTATCACCACAGGGAACACCGGGGAGCTGTTTTTT. Translated, it gives CASSITTGNTGELFF.

The chain carries TRBV19 and TRBJ2-5; 10 nucleotides align to TRBD2. Germline V gives CDR1 LNHDA, CDR2 SQIVND (reference sequence). V lost 7 bases and J lost 2; bases outside the gene matches: 7. This CDR3 comprises 15 residues. CDR3 bases: TGTGCCAGTACCACGGGACTAGCGAATCAAGAGACCCAGTACTTC. Amino acid sequence: CASTTGLANQETQYF.